This is a list of T cell receptor beta chains from one sample in a study of response to subunit inactivated influenza vaccine. TCRdb re-called the RT-PCR reads through MiXCR, storing one row per CDR3 protein. This sample has more than 450,000 distinct CDR3 sequences, with 11% found just once. These same data were also listed under a study on T cells expressing NK-cell markers.

Here the sequenced sample was PBMCs from blood, taken on the day of vaccination. Every receptor here comes from a man aged 45-65 years who received an inactivated influenza vaccine. Each CDR3 is given with its conserved first and last residue. The order of the fields is J gene, V gene, CDR3 protein.

TRBJ2-5 TRBV29-1 CSAGLIKTQYF
TRBJ2-5 TRBV15 CATSRDPAEWETQYF
TRBJ1-1 TRBV11-2 CASSPGVRNTEAFF
TRBJ1-4 TRBV5-5 CASRNPGHLEKLFF
TRBJ2-1 TRBV20-1 CSARAPSSYNEQFF
TRBJ1-5 TRBV6-5 CASSYGTGANQPQHF
TRBJ1-2 TRBV20-1 CSAHDRVKSKANYGYTF
TRBJ1-1 TRBV5-1 CASSPIGSNEAFF
TRBJ2-5 TRBV4-1 CASSLTSGGAYETQYF
TRBJ2-1 TRBV20-1 CSARPGAGITYNEQFF
TRBJ2-1 TRBV7-8 CASTQLAGVREQFF
TRBJ2-3 TRBV10-3 CAIRLAASTDTQYF
TRBJ2-7 TRBV18 CASSPAPTSNYEQYF
TRBJ2-7 TRBV6-1 CASIRTGTGAPYEQYF
TRBJ2-7 TRBV5-1 CASKAGTGPYEQYF
TRBJ1-2 TRBV3-1 CASSQIYFYGYTF
TRBJ2-7 TRBV5-1 CASSGPGTDLTEQYF
TRBJ2-7 TRBV4-1 CASSQPTETPVQYF
TRBJ2-3 TRBV12-3/TRBV12-4 CASKPSGNTDTQYF
TRBJ2-1 TRBV18 CASSPPGLAGVNEQFF
TRBJ2-2 TRBV12-3/TRBV12-4 CASSYRGGSRTGELFF
TRBJ1-1 TRBV5-1 CASSLAGLVADEAFF
TRBJ2-1 TRBV15 CATSRPALLTYNEQFF
TRBJ2-3 TRBV30 CAWKWGSGSDTQYF
TRBJ2-7 TRBV9 CASSPMTSGPYDEQYF
TRBJ1-1 TRBV29-1 CSVERSTEAFF
TRBJ2-1 TRBV7-8 CATKPGLAVNEQFF
TRBJ2-7 TRBV20-1 CSAREVGRGRMIGQYF
TRBJ2-7 TRBV20-1 CSARQNRDEQYF
TRBJ2-3 TRBV7-2 CASSSKSTDTQYF
TRBJ1-1 TRBV11-2 CASSAGQGRGTEAFF
TRBJ1-1 TRBV4-1 CASSQDLAARANTEAFF
TRBJ2-5 TRBV7-2 CASSSRTGRVETQYF
TRBJ1-1 TRBV7-9 CASSFRDAVTEAFF
TRBJ2-5 TRBV12-3/TRBV12-4 CASSPDGIRETQYF
TRBJ2-3 TRBV7-6 CASSLTERGTDTQYF